These T cell receptor beta chains were read from a single sample in a study of T cell responses to AZD1222 COVID-19 vaccine. Assay: immunoSEQ multiplex PCR; the TCRdb copy retains only in-frame clones and omits some. The data show some 140,000 clones, roughly 85% seen once. The sample consisted of peripheral blood, taken 28 days after the second dose of the MenACWY control vaccine. The receptors shown here come from an adult who received the MenACWY meningococcal vaccine as a control. The CDR3 runs from the conserved cysteine through the conserved F or W. Fields, in order: J gene, CDR3 length, D gene, clone size, V gene, CDR3 DNA, CDR3 protein. The D gene is left open where the match is weak. Some rows mark clone size as missing; the rest say once, few, many or name a class of expanded clone.

>TRBJ2-1|16|TRBD1|-|TRBV5-1
TGCGCCAGCAGCTACGCAGGGGGCGATTCGCGCGATGAGCAGTTCTTC
CASSYAGGDSRDEQFF
>TRBJ2-2|15|-|-|TRBV7-2
TGTGCCAGCAGCTTGGAGGCGTTAGGCACCGGGGAGCTGTTTTTT
CASSLEALGTGELFF
>TRBJ2-1|17|TRBD2|-|TRBV11-2
TGTGCCAGCAGGTCGGGCGATCTAGCGGGAAGGACCGATGAGCAGTTCTTC
CASRSGDLAGRTDEQFF
>TRBJ2-1|14|-|-|TRBV7-2
TGTGCCAGCAGCTTAGAAGCGACTCACAATGAGCAGTTCTTC
CASSLEATHNEQFF
>TRBJ1-2|16|-|-|TRBV7-9
TGTGCCAGCAGCTTAGGGGGTGCCAGGGAGATATATGGCTACACCTTC
CASSLGGAREIYGYTF
>TRBJ1-6|15|-|-|TRBV7-6
TGTGCCAGCAGCGACCAACAGGGCGGTAATTCACCCCTCCACTTT
CASSDQQGGNSPLHF
>TRBJ2-5|15|TRBD1|-|TRBV5-1
TGCGCCAGCACCAAAGCAGGGGGCGCAGGAGAGACCCAGTACTTC
CASTKAGGAGETQYF
>TRBJ1-1|13|TRBD1|-|TRBV28
TGTGCCATCGCGGGACAGATGAACACTGAAGCTTTCTTT
CAIAGQMNTEAFF
>TRBJ1-1|17|-|-|TRBV7-9
TGTGCCAGCAGCTTAGGGGGTCCGGGACGGATGAACACTGAAGCTTTCTTT
CASSLGGPGRMNTEAFF
>TRBJ1-2|15|TRBD1|few|TRBV7-2
TGTGCCAGCAGCCGGCGGGACAGCCTCCTCTATGGCTACACCTTC
CASSRRDSLLYGYTF
>TRBJ2-7|13|-|-|TRBV6-5
TGTGCCAGCAGACCGGGACGGGTCTACGAGCAGTACTTC
CASRPGRVYEQYF
>TRBJ2-3|17|TRBD2|-|TRBV2
TGTGCCAGCAGTGAGCCCCCGCTAGCGGGGTTCTCAGATACGCAGTATTTT
CASSEPPLAGFSDTQYF
>TRBJ1-1|13|-|-|TRBV7-2
TGTGCCAGCAGCTATGACACCTACACTGAAGCTTTCTTT
CASSYDTYTEAFF
>TRBJ1-1|11|-|-|TRBV25-1
TGTGCCAGCCGCGGGAGGGATGAAGCTTTCTTT
CASRGRDEAFF
>TRBJ2-2|15|TRBD2|-|TRBV5-1
TGCGCCAGCAGCTTGGTAACTAGCGGGAGGAAGGAGCTGTTTTTT
CASSLVTSGRKELFF
>TRBJ1-1|10|-|-|TRBV29-1
TGCAGCGTTGTGACAGATGAAGCTTTCTTT
CSVVTDEAFF
>TRBJ1-6|14|-|-|TRBV5-6
TGTGCCAGCAGCTTTGGGCTCCCTAATTCACCCCTCCACTTT
CASSFGLPNSPLHF
>TRBJ1-5|16|-|-|TRBV5-5
TGTGCCAGCAGCTTGGGTTCCGGTTTTAGCAATCAGCCCCAGCATTTT
CASSLGSGFSNQPQHF
>TRBJ1-6|17|-|-|TRBV27
TGTGCCAGCAGTTTATCCTCTTTAACGGGGGGGAATTCACCCCTCCACTTT
CASSLSSLTGGNSPLHF
>TRBJ1-5|15|TRBD1|-|TRBV6-2/TRBV6-3
TGTGCCAGCAGTCCCGGGACAGGAGGGCGTCAGCCCCAGCATTTT
CASSPGTGGRQPQHF
>TRBJ1-5|15|-|-|TRBV6-5
TGTGCCAGCAGTTGGGGTTCGAGCAGCAATCAGCCCCAGCATTTT
CASSWGSSSNQPQHF
>TRBJ1-1|12|-|-|TRBV29-1
TGCAGCGTTGGACTAGGGAACACTGAAGCTTTCTTT
CSVGLGNTEAFF
>TRBJ2-1|15|TRBD2|-|TRBV12-5
TGTGCTAGTGGCGGTTCGGGACTAGCCTACAATGAGCAGTTCTTC
CASGGSGLAYNEQFF
>TRBJ1-2|12|-|-|TRBV6-5
TGTGCCAGCAGTTACTCGGAGGGCTCGGGCACCTTC
CASSYSEGSGTF
>TRBJ1-1|14|-|once|TRBV28
TGTGCCAGCAGACCCGCACTGGTGAACACTGAAGCTTTCTTT
CASRPALVNTEAFF
>TRBJ1-1|11|-|-|TRBV11-2
TGTGCCAGCAGCTTAGGAACTGAAGCTTTCTTT
CASSLGTEAFF
>TRBJ1-1|13|-|-|TRBV27
TGTGCCAGCAGTTTACGGGGGAACACTGAAGCTTTCTTT
CASSLRGNTEAFF
>TRBJ1-1|15|TRBD1|-|TRBV11-2
TGTGCCAGCAGCATACAGGGGGCAAGAAACACTGAAGCTTTCTTT
CASSIQGARNTEAFF
>TRBJ2-3|15|TRBD1|-|TRBV19
TGTGCCAGTAGTAATTGGGACAGGGGCACAGATACGCAGTATTTT
CASSNWDRGTDTQYF
>TRBJ2-7|15|-|-|TRBV6-5
TGTGCCAGCAGCCTGAGACAGATGGGATCCTACGAGCAGTACTTC
CASSLRQMGSYEQYF
>TRBJ2-2|15|TRBD1|-|TRBV6-5
TGTGCCAGCAGCATCGGGACAGCGAACACCGGGGAGCTGTTTTTT
CASSIGTANTGELFF
>TRBJ1-1|16|-|-|TRBV28
TGTGCCAGCAGTTTATCCGACCTTGTGCTGAACACTGAAGCTTTCTTT
CASSLSDLVLNTEAFF
>TRBJ1-4|17|-|-|TRBV18
TGTGCCAGCTCACCACTATCAGTTATTGCAACTAATGAAAAACTGTTTTTT
CASSPLSVIATNEKLFF
>TRBJ2-1|19|TRBD2|-|TRBV11-2
TGTGCCAGCAGCTTCCGTGGGGGGGGAGCGCAACCTACCTACAATGAGCAGTTCTTC
CASSFRGGGAQPTYNEQFF
>TRBJ2-7|14|-|once|TRBV30
TGTGCCTGGAGTGGTAGACAGCGTCTCTACGAGCAGTACTTC
CAWSGRQRLYEQYF
>TRBJ1-6|16|-|-|TRBV11-2
TGTGCCAGCAGCTCTCAGGTTGTAAGGAATAATTCACCCCTCCACTTT
CASSSQVVRNNSPLHF
>TRBJ2-2|15|TRBD1|-|TRBV27
TGTGCCAGCAGTTGGGACAGGGGATACACCGGGGAGCTGTTTTTT
CASSWDRGYTGELFF
>TRBJ1-5|14|-|-|TRBV19
TGTGCCAGTACCAGCACCGATCACAATCAGCCCCAGCATTTT
CASTSTDHNQPQHF
>TRBJ1-1|14|-|-|TRBV2
TGTGCCAGCAGTGAACGGGGCGGGAGGACTGAAGCTTTCTTT
CASSERGGRTEAFF
>TRBJ1-6|18|-|few|TRBV14
TGTGCCAGCAGCCAAAAGACAGGCCCAAGCTCCTATAATTCACCCCTCCACTTT
CASSQKTGPSSYNSPLHF
>TRBJ2-1|14|-|once|TRBV7-2
TGTGCCAGCACCCTGGTTGGGGCCAACAATGAGCAGTTCTTC
CASTLVGANNEQFF
>TRBJ1-2|17|TRBD1|-|TRBV4-2
TGTGCCAGCAGCCAAGTTGGACAGGGGGCGCGTAGCTATGGCTACACCTTC
CASSQVGQGARSYGYTF
>TRBJ2-1|15|-|-|TRBV5-5
TGTGCCAGCAGCTTGGAGGTCAGGGGCCACAATGAGCAGTTCTTC
CASSLEVRGHNEQFF
>TRBJ2-2|15|TRBD1|-|TRBV5-1
TGCGCCAGCAGCTTCCTGACAGGGGACACCGGGGAGCTGTTTTTT
CASSFLTGDTGELFF
>TRBJ2-1|13|-|-|TRBV7-6
TGTGCCAGCAGCTACGGCGTGATTTATGAGCAGTTCTTC
CASSYGVIYEQFF
>TRBJ1-3|15|-|-|TRBV3-1/TRBV3-2
TGTGCCAGCAGCCAAGACCCCATCTCTGGAAACACCATATATTTT
CASSQDPISGNTIYF
>TRBJ2-3|15|TRBD1|-|TRBV7-3
TGTGCCAGCAGCTCCACAGGGGGCCGTGCAGATACGCAGTATTTT
CASSSTGGRADTQYF
>TRBJ1-6|12|TRBD1|-|TRBV25-1
TGTGCCAGCAGTGTGACAGGGGCCCCCCTCCACTTT
CASSVTGAPLHF
>TRBJ1-1|15|-|once|TRBV19
TGTGCCAGTAGTATAGACAGAGACATGAACACTGAAGCTTTCTTT
CASSIDRDMNTEAFF
>TRBJ1-1|13|TRBD1|-|TRBV3-1/TRBV3-2
TGTGCCAGCAGCCACGGTCAGGGGGCTGAAGCTTTCTTT
CASSHGQGAEAFF
>TRBJ1-5|16|-|-|TRBV19
TGTGCCAGTAGTATTCTAGGACAGAATAGCAATCAGCCCCAGCATTTT
CASSILGQNSNQPQHF
>TRBJ1-5|15|-|-|TRBV2
TGTGCCAGCAGTGAACGGGGGGTCAGGGGTCAGCCCCAGCATTTT
CASSERGVRGQPQHF